Each of the 10 T cell receptor beta chains below was sequenced from the same sample in a study of cytomegalovirus exposure and HLA in healthy donors. TCRdb's copy holds only in-frame clones and misses some; the assay was immunoSEQ multiplex PCR. The table records about 250,000 clones, about 90% of them present only once. Material: PBMCs. The receptors were gathered from a man aged 18 to 29 in good health and CMV-seropositive.

The chain recombines TRBV6-5 with TRBJ2-2; perhaps TRBD2 as D (5 bases). Trimming stripped 6 bases from V and 5 bases from J, with 13 bases between. The CDR3 loop spans 14 amino acids. Germline CDR1 and CDR2: MNHEY and SVGAGI. CDR3 nucleotide sequence: TGTGCCAGCAGCCGTAGGGCGGGTACCGGGGAGCTGTTTTTT. As protein: CASSRRAGTGELFF.

The CDR3 here is CATSRVGGSNQPQHF. CDR3 nucleotides: TGTGCCACCAGCAGAGTGGGGGGAAGCAATCAGCCCCAGCATTTT. The V gene is TRBV15, the J gene TRBJ1-5, with D possibly being TRBD1 (5 bases). The CDR3 covers 15 residues. Trimming took 1 base from V and 1 from J, leaving 8 bases between them. The germline CDR1 and CDR2 sequences are LNHNV and YYDKDF (reference sequence).

This chain joins TRBV4-1 and TRBJ2-7; the D call may be TRBD1 or TRBD2 (5 bases each). The germline V gene encodes CDR1 MGHRA and CDR2 YSYEKL. CDR3 length: 14 residues. V lost 5 bases and J lost 2, with 13 bases in between. CDR3 coding DNA: TGCGCCAGCAGCGAATGGGACCGACCCTACGAGCAGTACTTC. This codes for CASSEWDRPYEQYF.

This chain uses TRBV7-8 with TRBJ1-3, with 9 bases lining up with TRBD1. Germline V gives CDR1 SGHVS, CDR2 FQNEAQ. CDR3 size: 17 residues. The V segment lost 5 bases and the J segment 0 bases; nucleotides outside the gene matches: 8. CDR3 coding DNA: TGTGCCAGCAGCCTTCGGGACAGGGCCATCTCTGGAAACACCATATATTTT. Amino acid sequence: CASSLRDRAISGNTIYF.

V and J are TRBV7-2 and TRBJ1-1; D is undetermined. The CDR3 extends over 14 amino acids. The ends were cut back, 6 bases at V and 0 bases at J, with 11 bases in the middle. The V gene's germline CDR1 is SGHTA and CDR2 FQGNSA. The CDR3 nucleotides are TGTGCCAGCAGAGCCACACAGATGAACACTGAAGCTTTCTTT. Translating it yields CASRATQMNTEAFF.

This clone was seen a few times. J is TRBJ1-3 and V is TRBV30; the match to TRBD1 covers 8 bases. Germline assignment: CDR1 GTSNPN and CDR2 SVGIG (reference sequence). This CDR3 comprises 12 residues. After removal of 3 bases from V and 8 bases from J, the junction contained 3 bases not matched to a gene. The CDR3 loop is CAWRDRGYTIYF. As DNA, the CDR3 is TGTGCCTGGAGAGACAGGGGATACACCATATATTTT.

This clone was seen a handful of times. In the same sample, other DNA sequences code for this CDR3. CDR3 coding DNA: TGTGCCAGCAGCTTAGTCGGCTACGAGCAGTACTTC. It is translated as CASSLVGYEQYF. The rearrangement links TRBV11-2 to TRBJ2-7, with no clear D. This CDR3 contains 12 residues. Trimming cost V 1 base and J 3 bases, with 4 bases left between them. Germline V gene sequence: CDR1 SGHAT, CDR2 FQNNGV.

This clone appeared a single time. This chain links TRBV5-6 with TRBJ1-2, with D unclear. Germline V CDR1 and CDR2: SGHDT, YYEEEE. The CDR3 sequence is 15 residues long. Trimming removed 2 bases at V and 3 bases at J, with 14 bases between. CDR3 in amino acids: CASSFGPGFDYGYTF. DNA of the CDR3: TGTGCCAGCAGCTTCGGACCGGGTTTTGACTATGGCTACACCTTC.

The sample holds one count of this clone. The chain carries TRBV28 and TRBJ2-1; no clear D gene. V was clipped by 8 bases and J by 10 bases, with 12 bases between them. CDR1 and CDR2 from the germline V gene are MDHEN and SYDVKM. The CDR3 has 11 amino acids. CDR3 loop: CASSTPREQFF. The CDR3 nucleotides read TGTGCCAGCTCGACCCCTCGGGAGCAGTTCTTC.

This chain links TRBV9 with TRBJ2-1, with a possible D match to TRBD2 (6 bases). V was clipped by 1 base and J by 6 bases, with 8 bases between them. CDR1 and CDR2 (germline): SGDLS, YYNGEE. The CDR3 loop spans 13 amino acids. CDR3 loop: CASSVISGNEQFF. The CDR3 DNA sequence: TGTGCCAGCAGCGTAATTAGCGGCAATGAGCAGTTCTTC.